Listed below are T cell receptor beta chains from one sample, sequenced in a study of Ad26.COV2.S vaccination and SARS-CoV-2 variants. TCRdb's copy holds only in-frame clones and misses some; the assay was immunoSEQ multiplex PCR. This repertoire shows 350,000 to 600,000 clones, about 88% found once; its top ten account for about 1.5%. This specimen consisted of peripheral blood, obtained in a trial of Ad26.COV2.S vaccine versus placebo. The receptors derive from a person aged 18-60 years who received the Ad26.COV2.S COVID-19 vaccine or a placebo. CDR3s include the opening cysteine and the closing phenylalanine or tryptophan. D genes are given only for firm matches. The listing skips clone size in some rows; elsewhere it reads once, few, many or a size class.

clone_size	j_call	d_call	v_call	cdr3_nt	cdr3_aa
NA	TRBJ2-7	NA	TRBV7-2	TGTGCCAGCAGATATCCCGGGGGTAACTCGGTCTTC	CASRYPGGNSVF
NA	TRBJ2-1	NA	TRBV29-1	TGCAGCGTTGTGGGGTTACGGGACAATGAGCAGTTCTTC	CSVVGLRDNEQFF
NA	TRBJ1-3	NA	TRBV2	TGTGCCATTGGACCGACCAGCTCTGGAAACACCATATATTTT	CAIGPTSSGNTIYF
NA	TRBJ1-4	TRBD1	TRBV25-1	TGTGCCAGCGGACGGACAGGGGACGAAAAACTGTTTTTT	CASGRTGDEKLFF
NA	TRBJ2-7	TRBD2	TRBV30	TGTGCCTGGAGTCGGACTAGCGGGACCTTCAACTACGAGCAGTACTTC	CAWSRTSGTFNYEQYF
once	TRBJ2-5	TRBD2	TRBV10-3	TGTGCCATCAGGGGAGTGGATAGCGGGGTGGGACAAGAGACCCAGTACTTC	CAIRGVDSGVGQETQYF
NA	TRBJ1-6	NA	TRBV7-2	TGTGCCAGCAGCTTAGTAGAGTCCTCACCCCTCCACTTT	CASSLVESSPLHF
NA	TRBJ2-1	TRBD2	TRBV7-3	TGTGCCAGCTCTGATAGCGGGGGTCCCTACAATGAGCAGTTCTTC	CASSDSGGPYNEQFF
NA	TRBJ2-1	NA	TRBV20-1	TGCAGTGCTAGTAACGCTAGGACTTCCTACAATGAGCAGTTCTTC	CSASNARTSYNEQFF
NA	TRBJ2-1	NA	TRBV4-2	TGTGCCAGCAGCCAAACTGTCACGCAACTACAATCTGAGCAGTTCTTC	CASSQTVTQLQSEQFF
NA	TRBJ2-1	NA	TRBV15	TGTGCCACCAGCAGAGAGAAGCTAGTCCCCAATGAGCAGTTCTTC	CATSREKLVPNEQFF
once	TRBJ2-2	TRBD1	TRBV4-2	TGTGCCAGCAGCCCACACAGGGGCCACCAGAACACCGGGGAGCTGTTTTTT	CASSPHRGHQNTGELFF
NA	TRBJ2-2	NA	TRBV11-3	TGTGCCAGCAGCCCTCGATCGGGCTCCGGGGAGCTGTTTTTT	CASSPRSGSGELFF